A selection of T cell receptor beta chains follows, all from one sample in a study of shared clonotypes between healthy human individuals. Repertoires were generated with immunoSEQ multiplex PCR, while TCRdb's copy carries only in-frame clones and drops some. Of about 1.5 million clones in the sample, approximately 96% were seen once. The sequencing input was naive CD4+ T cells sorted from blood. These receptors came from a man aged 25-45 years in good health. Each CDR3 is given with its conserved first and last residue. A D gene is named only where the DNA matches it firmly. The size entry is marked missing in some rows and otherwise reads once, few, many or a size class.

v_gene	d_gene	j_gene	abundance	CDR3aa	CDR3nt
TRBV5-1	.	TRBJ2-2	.	CASTLSQGIGAGELFF	TGCGCCAGCACCCTGTCGCAGGGCATCGGCGCCGGGGAGCTGTTTTTT
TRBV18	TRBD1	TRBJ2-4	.	CASSPLPQGDIQYF	TGTGCCAGCTCACCCCTCCCACAGGGGGACATTCAGTACTTC
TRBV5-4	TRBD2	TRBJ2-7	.	CASSGGLAYEQYF	TGTGCCAGCAGTGGGGGACTAGCCTACGAGCAGTACTTC
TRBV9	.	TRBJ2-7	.	CASSVDRGSYEQYF	TGTGCCAGCAGCGTAGATCGGGGATCCTACGAGCAGTACTTC
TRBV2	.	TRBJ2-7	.	CASSELTDSYEQYF	TGTGCCAGCAGTGAATTGACAGACTCCTACGAGCAGTACTTC
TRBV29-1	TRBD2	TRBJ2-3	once	CSVERAAGEGTDTQYF	TGCAGCGTTGAAAGGGCGGCGGGAGAAGGGACAGATACGCAGTATTTT
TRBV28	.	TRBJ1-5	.	CASSLIRDVYQPQHF	TGTGCCAGCAGTTTAATAAGGGACGTTTACCAGCCCCAGCATTTT
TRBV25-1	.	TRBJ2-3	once	CASNQAYTQYF	TGTGCCAGCAATCAAGCATATACGCAGTATTTT
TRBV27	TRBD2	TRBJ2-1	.	CASSSGLAGAEQFF	TGTGCCAGCAGTTCGGGACTAGCGGGAGCTGAGCAGTTCTTC
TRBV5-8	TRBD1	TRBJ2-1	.	CASSLVHRGVSNEQFF	TGTGCCAGCAGCTTGGTTCACAGGGGCGTGAGCAATGAGCAGTTCTTC
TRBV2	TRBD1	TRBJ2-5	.	CASSHSRDSDQETQYF	TGTGCCAGCAGCCACAGCAGGGACAGCGATCAAGAGACCCAGTACTTC
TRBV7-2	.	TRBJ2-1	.	CASSADWRTPIGQFF	TGTGCCAGCAGCGCGGACTGGAGGACCCCTATCGGGCAGTTCTTC
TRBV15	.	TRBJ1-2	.	CATSRQNYGYTF	TGTGCCACCAGCAGACAGAACTATGGCTACACCTTC
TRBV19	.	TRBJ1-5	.	CASSIYPDQPQHF	TGTGCCAGTAGTATATACCCGGATCAGCCCCAGCATTTT
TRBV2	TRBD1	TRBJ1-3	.	CASPGQGSGNTIYF	TGTGCCAGCCCGGGACAGGGTTCTGGAAACACCATATATTTT
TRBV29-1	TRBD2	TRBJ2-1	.	CSAGTRNEQFF	TGCAGCGCGGGGACTAGGAATGAGCAGTTCTTC
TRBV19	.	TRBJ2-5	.	CASGSQETQYF	TGTGCTTCGGGCAGCCAAGAGACCCAGTACTTC
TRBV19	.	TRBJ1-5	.	CASKGESNQPQHF	TGTGCCAGTAAAGGTGAGAGCAATCAGCCCCAGCATTTT
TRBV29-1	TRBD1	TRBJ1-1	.	CSARTGSDTEAFF	TGCAGCGCCCGGACAGGGTCCGACACTGAAGCTTTCTTT
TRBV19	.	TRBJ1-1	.	CATRNQGNLGTEAFF	TGTGCCACCCGGAACCAAGGGAATCTCGGCACTGAAGCTTTCTTT
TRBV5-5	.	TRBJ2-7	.	CASSPSPSYEQYF	TGTGCCAGCAGCCCTTCCCCCTCTTACGAGCAGTACTTC
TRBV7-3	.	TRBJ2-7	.	CASTEIYEQYF	TGTGCCAGCACCGAGATCTACGAGCAGTACTTC
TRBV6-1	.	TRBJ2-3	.	CASTGVRHTDTQYF	TGTGCCAGCACCGGAGTTAGGCACACAGATACGCAGTATTTT
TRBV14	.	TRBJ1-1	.	CASSQVLRDEAFF	TGTGCCAGCAGCCAAGTATTGAGGGATGAAGCTTTCTTT
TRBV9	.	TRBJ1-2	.	CASSVVDSSYGYTF	TGTGCCAGCAGCGTAGTTGACAGCTCATATGGCTACACCTTC
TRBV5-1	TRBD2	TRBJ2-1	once	CASSSGLAGVNEQFF	TGCGCCAGCAGCTCAGGACTAGCGGGAGTCAATGAGCAGTTCTTC
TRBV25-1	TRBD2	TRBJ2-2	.	CASRRETLTGELFF	TGTGCCAGCAGGCGGGAGACTCTAACCGGGGAGCTGTTTTTT
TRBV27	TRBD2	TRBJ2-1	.	CASSFGTAGGASSQFF	TGTGCCAGCAGTTTCGGGACGGCCGGGGGGGCTTCGTCGCAGTTCTTC
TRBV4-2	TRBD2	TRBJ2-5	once	CASSQNPGTSGGQETQYF	TGTGCCAGCAGCCAGAACCCCGGGACTAGCGGGGGGCAAGAGACCCAGTACTTC
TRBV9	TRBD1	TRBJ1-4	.	CASSKGGTDEKLFF	TGTGCCAGCAGCAAAGGGGGCACGGATGAAAAACTGTTTTTT
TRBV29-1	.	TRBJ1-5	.	CSVTLGQSDQPQHF	TGCAGCGTGACCTTGGGGCAGAGCGATCAGCCCCAGCATTTT
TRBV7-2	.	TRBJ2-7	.	CASSPTRGPSYEQYF	TGTGCCAGCAGCCCCACCCGCGGGCCGTCCTACGAGCAGTACTTC
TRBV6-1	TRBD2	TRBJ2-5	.	CASSVGTSGETQYF	TGTGCCAGCAGTGTAGGGACTAGCGGCGAGACCCAGTACTTC
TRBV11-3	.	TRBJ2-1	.	CASSQGSGGEQFF	TGTGCCAGCAGCCAAGGGTCAGGAGGTGAGCAGTTCTTC
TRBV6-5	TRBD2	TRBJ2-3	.	CASSLPREGATDTQYF	TGTGCCAGCAGTTTGCCGCGGGAGGGTGCCACAGATACGCAGTATTTT
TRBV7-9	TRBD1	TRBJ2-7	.	CAVPAGDSSYEQYF	TGTGCCGTCCCGGCCGGGGACAGCTCCTACGAGCAGTACTTC
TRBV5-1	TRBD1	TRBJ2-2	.	CASSSLTGQVSGELFF	TGCGCCAGCAGCTCATTAACGGGACAGGTATCCGGGGAGCTGTTTTTT
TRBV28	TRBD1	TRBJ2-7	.	CASSLDRLPYEQYF	TGTGCCAGCAGTCTGGACAGGCTGCCCTACGAGCAGTACTTC
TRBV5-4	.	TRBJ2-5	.	CASSTRQEETQYF	TGTGCCAGCAGCACCCGACAGGAAGAGACCCAGTACTTC
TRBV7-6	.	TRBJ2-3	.	CASSLPNTDTQYF	TGTGCCAGCAGCCTCCCTAACACAGATACGCAGTATTTT
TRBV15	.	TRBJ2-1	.	CATSVSVNEQFF	TGTGCCACCAGCGTCAGCGTAAATGAGCAGTTCTTC
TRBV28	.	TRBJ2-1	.	CASWRVNEQFF	TGTGCCAGTTGGAGAGTAAATGAGCAGTTCTTC
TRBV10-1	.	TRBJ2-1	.	CASQWESLYNEQFF	TGCGCCAGCCAGTGGGAGAGTCTTTACAATGAGCAGTTCTTC